One sample yielded the 21 T cell receptor beta chains listed below, sequenced in a study of OX40 agonist ivuxolimab in advanced cancers. The protocol was immunoSEQ multiplex PCR, while the TCRdb copy is restricted to in-frame clones and leaves out a portion. The sample consists of more than 60,000 clones, roughly four fifths of them appearing once. This sample comprised CD4+ or CD8+ T cells sorted from blood, obtained in a trial of the OX40 agonist ivuxolimab. These receptors were collected from an adult with an advanced solid tumor such as melanoma, head and neck, liver or kidney cancer.

The chain is built from TRBV6-1 and TRBJ1-5; tentative D call: TRBD1 (5 bases). Germline V gene sequence: CDR1 MNHNS, CDR2 SASEGT. Between the trimmed V and J ends, which lost 3 bases and 7 bases, there was a span of 16 bases. The CDR3 spans 15 residues. CDR3 nucleotide sequence: TGTGCCAGCAGTGAGGAAGGGGCTATGAAGCAGCCCCAGCATTTT. Encoded protein: CASSEEGAMKQPQHF.

This clone came up once. The chain is built from TRBV2 and TRBJ2-7, with a weak D call TRBD1 (5 bases). CDR1 is SNHLY and CDR2 is FYNNEI in the germline V gene. The CDR3 length is 14 residues. Between the trimmed V and J ends, which lost 2 bases and 1 base, there was a span of 9 bases. In nucleotides, the CDR3 is TGTGCCAGCAGTGAACAGGGTATTTCCTACGAGCAGTACTTC. Protein: CASSEQGISYEQYF.

This clone appeared a single time. The chain combines TRBV5-1 with TRBJ2-3; TRBD2 matches 7 bases. Germline CDR1 and CDR2: SGHRS and YFSETQ. This CDR3 comprises 14 residues. V trimming: 5 bases; J trimming: 2 bases; junction bases outside the gene matches: 5. The DNA for the CDR3 is TGCGCCAGCAGAGCGGCGGGGGTCACAGATACGCAGTATTTT. The encoded protein is CASRAAGVTDTQYF. The whole variable domain, remainder taken from reference TRBV5-1 and TRBJ2-3, is KAGVTQTPRYLIKTRGQQVTLSCSPISGHRSVSWYQQTPGQGLQFLFEYFSETQRNKGNFPGRFSGRQFSNSRSEMNVSTLELGDSALYLCASRAAGVTDTQYFGPGTRLTVL.

V is TRBV6-6 and J is TRBJ2-7; the D gene is possibly TRBD1 (6 bases). The V end lost 2 bases, the J end lost 2 bases, and 7 bases lay between the germline ends. This CDR3 contains 13 residues. Germline V gene sequence: CDR1 MNHNY, CDR2 SVGAGI (reference sequence). The CDR3, as DNA: TGTGCCAGCAGTTACCCAGGGGCCTACGAGCAGTACTTC. Translation: CASSYPGAYEQYF.

The rearrangement links TRBV5-1 to TRBJ2-2, with 11 bases identical to TRBD2. Per germline, CDR1 SGHRS and CDR2 YFSETQ. The CDR3 contains 18 residues. Trimming removed 2 bases from V and 0 bases from J; junction bases left unmatched: 6. CDR3 protein: CASSLRASGGPNTGELFF. The CDR3 region has the DNA TGCGCCAGCAGCTTAAGGGCTAGCGGGGGGCCGAACACCGGGGAGCTGTTTTTT.

In the case of this clone: With a much larger clone just one base away, this may be a read error. The chain recombines TRBV18 with TRBJ2-5, with a possible D match to TRBD2 (6 bases). Germline CDR1 and CDR2: KGHSH and LQKENI. The CDR3 totals 13 residues. V shed 11 bases and J shed 2 bases, with 15 bases lying between them. For the CDR3, the DNA is TGTGCCGGCGCCCGGGACTCGCAAGAGACCCAGTACTTC. It specifies CAGARDSQETQYF.

This clone was detected only a few times. The chain uses TRBV5-1 and TRBJ2-3; D is possibly TRBD1 (6 bases). There are 15 residues in the CDR3. Germline CDR1 reads SGHRS; CDR2 reads YFSETQ. Trimming pared 4 bases from V and 0 bases from J, leaving 12 bases between. In DNA form, the CDR3 reads TGCGCCAGCAGCGTCGACAGGACTAGCACAGATACGCAGTATTTT. It codes for CASSVDRTSTDTQYF.

This chain connects TRBV15 to TRBJ2-2; D unresolved. The CDR3 contains 13 residues. V lost 0 bases, J lost 6 bases, and 5 bases lay in between. Germline lookup yields CDR1 LNHNV and CDR2 YYDKDF (reference sequence). The CDR3 is CATSRDNAGELFF. The CDR3 bases are TGTGCCACCAGCAGAGACAACGCCGGGGAGCTGTTTTTT.

This chain joins TRBV7-3 and TRBJ2-3; unclear D gene. The germline V gene has CDR1 SGHTA and CDR2 FQGTGA. The CDR3 is 14 amino acids. Trimming removed 3 bases from V and 2 bases from J, with 9 bases in between. CDR3 DNA: TGTGCCAGCAGCTTTTCCGGACCCACAGATACGCAGTATTTT. This translates into CASSFSGPTDTQYF.

The V and J genes are TRBV19 and TRBJ1-2; 9 bases match TRBD1. The V gene end was trimmed by 7 bases and the J gene end by 6 bases; junction bases not matched to a gene: 0. This CDR3 has 11 residues. Germline V gene sequence: CDR1 LNHDA, CDR2 SQIVND (reference sequence). The CDR3 bases are TGTGCCAGTAACAGGGGGCATGGCTACACCTTC. Translation: CASNRGHGYTF.

The chain has TRBV19 and TRBJ1-2, with 10 bases fitting TRBD1. V trimming: 6 bases; J trimming: 4 bases; junction bases outside the gene matches: 17. In germline, CDR1 is LNHDA, CDR2 SQIVND (reference sequence). There are 18 residues in the CDR3. CDR3 residues: CASRPPPGGRTGGYGYTF. The CDR3, as DNA: TGTGCCAGTAGACCACCTCCGGGGGGTCGGACAGGGGGCTATGGCTACACCTTC.

A note on this clone: The final CDR3 position lacks the conserved phenylalanine or tryptophan, pointing to a likely read error. This chain connects TRBV4-1 to TRBJ2-2; 8 bases match TRBD1. The CDR3 is 20 residues long. Trimming cost V 7 bases and J 1 base; bases outside gene matches: 20. Germline V CDR1 and CDR2: MGHRA, YSYEKL. CDR3 amino acids: CASTPTSDRAIGRNTGELFL. In DNA, the CDR3 is TGCGCCAGCACCCCAACCTCGGACAGGGCGATCGGGCGGAACACCGGGGAGCTGTTTCTT.

The chain joins TRBV6-6 to TRBJ2-7, with TRBD1 matching 9 bases. The CDR3 runs 13 residues. The germline V gene has CDR1 MNHNY and CDR2 SVGAGI (reference sequence). With 2 bases clipped from V and 7 bases from J, the junction kept 3 bases outside the gene matches. The CDR3 coding sequence is TGTGCCAGCAGTTACACAGGGGGCCAAGAGCAGTACTTC. Translated, it gives CASSYTGGQEQYF.

This chain uses TRBV19 with TRBJ2-5; D unclear. The CDR3 has 11 amino acids. V was trimmed by 2 bases and J by 7 bases, leaving 5 bases between them. Germline V lookup: CDR1 LNHDA, CDR2 SQIVND (reference sequence). The CDR3 protein is CASSITGTQYF. The CDR3 coding sequence is TGTGCCAGTAGTATAACGGGGACCCAGTACTTC.

This rearrangement joins TRBV10-3 to TRBJ2-3; maybe TRBD1 (7 bases). V lost 0 bases and J 6 bases, leaving 16 bases between the germline ends. CDR1 and CDR2 from the germline V gene are ENHRY and SYGVKD. The CDR3 has 16 amino acids. The chain's CDR3 is CAISESDRAGRDTQYF. DNA of the CDR3: TGTGCCATCAGTGAGTCCGACAGGGCGGGGAGGGATACGCAGTATTTT.

To note about this clone: The sample holds other DNA sequences that translate to the same CDR3. The rearrangement joins TRBV11-1 to TRBJ2-6; D might be TRBD2 (6 bases). V shed 2 bases and J shed 4 bases, with 15 bases lying between them. The germline V gene encodes CDR1 SGHAT and CDR2 FQDESV (reference sequence). This CDR3 has 17 amino acids. CDR3 nucleotides: TGTGCCAGCAGCTTATTGAGGGAGGCTTTGGGGGCCAACGTCCTGACTTTC. This gives the protein CASSLLREALGANVLTF.

The chain has TRBV2 and TRBJ2-6, with unresolved D. Germline loops: CDR1 SNHLY, CDR2 FYNNEI. This CDR3 spans 17 amino acids. The germline V and J ends were trimmed by 3 bases and 0 bases, with 12 bases remaining between them. This CDR3 is CASSDQALRSGANVLTF. CDR3 DNA: TGTGCCAGCAGTGATCAGGCCTTACGCTCTGGGGCCAACGTCCTGACTTTC.

The chain links TRBV6-7 to TRBJ1-2; D not resolved. TRBV6-7 is an ORF, with its function uncertain. The V and J ends lost 5 bases and 6 bases respectively, with 16 bases between them. This CDR3 has 14 amino acids. CDR3 nucleotide sequence: TGTGCCAGCAGTGAAGTGGCTCAGGCTCATGGCTACACCTTC. Its translation: CASSEVAQAHGYTF.

Here the CDR3 reads CASTGRGGNEKLFF. CDR3 DNA: TGTGCCAGCACCGGGAGGGGGGGTAATGAAAAACTGTTTTTT. The V and J genes are TRBV2 and TRBJ1-4; D may be TRBD1 (6 bases). V shed 7 bases and J shed 4 bases, with 13 bases lying between them. This CDR3 has 14 residues. Germline CDR1 reads SNHLY; CDR2 reads FYNNEI.

This clone was counted only a few times. V gene TRBV2 combines with J gene TRBJ1-2, with 7 bases lining up with TRBD1. The germline gives CDR1 SNHLY, CDR2 FYNNEI. Germline trimming cut 6 bases from V and 4 bases from J; bases unmatched to any gene: 5. This CDR3 comprises 13 residues. The CDR3 region has the DNA TGTGCCAGCAGGGAGACAGGGACCTATGGCTACACCTTC. Translation gives CASRETGTYGYTF.

The chain joins TRBV28 to TRBJ1-2; 9 bases align to TRBD1. The CDR3 has 13 residues. Germline V gene lookup returns CDR1 MDHEN and CDR2 SYDVKM. With 10 bases clipped from V and 1 base from J, the junction kept 4 bases outside the gene matches. For the CDR3, the DNA is TGTGCCACCACAGGGGGCAATAACTATGGCTACACCTTC. The encoded protein is CATTGGNNYGYTF.